This TCR beta chain was obtained from a study of CD4 and CD8 cells across lung adenocarcinoma regions. TCRdb re-derived calls from the PCR reads in MiXCR, one entry per CDR3 protein. The sample holds approximately 25,000 distinct CDR3 sequences, around 53% seen once. The CDR3 is 15 amino acids. Germline values: CDR1 ENHRY, CDR2 SYGVKD. This clonotype was counted many times. The patients had localized lung adenocarcinoma, a non-small cell subtype. Specimen: CD8+ T cells from the center of a lung tumor. The V and J genes are TRBV10-3 and TRBJ2-1; D is undetermined. The J call may be in error: the DNA end matches TRBJ2-5 better. The source of this sequence is a male donor with lung adenocarcinoma. The CD4 and CD8 labels of this study may be unreliable. CDR3 in DNA: TGTGCCATCAGTGACTTCGGGTCTACTCAAGAGACCCAGTACTTC. It yields the protein CAISDFGSTQETQYF.